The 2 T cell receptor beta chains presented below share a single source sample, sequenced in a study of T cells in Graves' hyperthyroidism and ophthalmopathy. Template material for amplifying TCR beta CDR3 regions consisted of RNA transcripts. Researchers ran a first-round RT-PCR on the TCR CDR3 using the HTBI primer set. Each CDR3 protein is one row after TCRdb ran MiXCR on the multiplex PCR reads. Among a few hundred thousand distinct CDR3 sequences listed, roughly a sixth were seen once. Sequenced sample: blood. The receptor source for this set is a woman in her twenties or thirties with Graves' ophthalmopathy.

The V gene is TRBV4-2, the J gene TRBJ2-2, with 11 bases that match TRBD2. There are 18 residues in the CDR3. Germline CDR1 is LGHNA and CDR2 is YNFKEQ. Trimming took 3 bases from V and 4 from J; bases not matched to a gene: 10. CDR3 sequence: CASSQRPIAGGGTGELFF. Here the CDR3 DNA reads TGTGCCAGCAGCCAGAGACCTATAGCGGGAGGGGGCACCGGGGAGCTGTTTTTT.

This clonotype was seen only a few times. CDR3 DNA: TGCAGTGCTAGAGATGGGACTCTTCCCGGGGAGCTGTTTTTT. Amino acid sequence: CSARDGTLPGELFF. The V call is TRBV20-1, the J call TRBJ2-2; D may be TRBD2 (6 bases). The V end was cut by 0 bases, the J end by 6 bases, with 11 bases between. Germline V gives CDR1 DFQATT, CDR2 SNEGSKA (reference sequence). The CDR3 is 14 amino acids.